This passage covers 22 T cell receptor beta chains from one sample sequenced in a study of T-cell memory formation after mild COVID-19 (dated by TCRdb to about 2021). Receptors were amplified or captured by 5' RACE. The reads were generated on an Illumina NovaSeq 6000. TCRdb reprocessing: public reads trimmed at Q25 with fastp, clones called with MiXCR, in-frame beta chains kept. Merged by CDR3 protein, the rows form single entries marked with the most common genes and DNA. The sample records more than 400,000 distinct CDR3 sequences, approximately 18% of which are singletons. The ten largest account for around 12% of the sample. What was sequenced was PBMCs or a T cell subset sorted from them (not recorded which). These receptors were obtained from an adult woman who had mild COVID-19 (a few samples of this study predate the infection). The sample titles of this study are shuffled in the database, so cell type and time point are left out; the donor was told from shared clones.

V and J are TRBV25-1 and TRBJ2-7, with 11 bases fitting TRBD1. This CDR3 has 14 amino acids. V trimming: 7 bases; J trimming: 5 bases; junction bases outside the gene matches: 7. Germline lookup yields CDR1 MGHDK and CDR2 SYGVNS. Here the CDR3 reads CASTRTGGKDEQYF. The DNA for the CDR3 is TGTGCCAGCACCCGGACAGGGGGCAAGGACGAGCAGTACTTC.

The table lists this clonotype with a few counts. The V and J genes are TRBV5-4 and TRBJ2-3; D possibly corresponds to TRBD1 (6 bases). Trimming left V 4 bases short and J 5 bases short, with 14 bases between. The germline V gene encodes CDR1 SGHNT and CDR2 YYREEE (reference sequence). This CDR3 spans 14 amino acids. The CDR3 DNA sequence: TGTGCCAGCAGCCCGGACAGAGTGGGAGATACGCAGTATTTT. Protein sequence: CASSPDRVGDTQYF.

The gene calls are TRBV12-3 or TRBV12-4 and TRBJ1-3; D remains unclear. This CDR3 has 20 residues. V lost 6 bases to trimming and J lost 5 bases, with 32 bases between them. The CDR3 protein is CASSPLSGSWSSFERNTIYF. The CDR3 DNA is TGTGCCAGCAGCCCACTCAGCGGCAGCTGGTCCTCTTTTGAGAGAAACACCATATATTTT.

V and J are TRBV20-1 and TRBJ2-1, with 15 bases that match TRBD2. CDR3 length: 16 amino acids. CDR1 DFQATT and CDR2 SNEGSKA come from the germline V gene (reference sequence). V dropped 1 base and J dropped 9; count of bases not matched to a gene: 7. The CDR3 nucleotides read TGCAGTGCTAGAGGGACTAGCGGGAGGGCAACCGCTGAGCAGTTCTTC. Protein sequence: CSARGTSGRATAEQFF.

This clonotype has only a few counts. The CDR3 loop reads CASTGDLSTDTQYF. The CDR3 DNA reads TGTGCCTCGACAGGGGACCTTAGCACAGATACGCAGTATTTT. The V and J genes are TRBV30 and TRBJ2-3; 8 bases are shared with TRBD1. V gave up 7 bases and J gave up 0 bases; unmatched junction bases: 6. CDR3 length: 14 amino acids. Germline V gene sequence: CDR1 GTSNPN, CDR2 SVGIG (reference sequence).

Here the CDR3 reads CASSYPGSPRQNIQYF. The CDR3 DNA reads as TGTGCCAGCAGCTACCCAGGGAGCCCGAGACAAAACATTCAGTACTTC. The chain couples TRBV5-6 to TRBJ2-4; D might be TRBD1 or TRBD2, each matching 5 bases. The CDR3 totals 16 residues. Per germline, CDR1 SGHDT and CDR2 YYEEEE. V gave up 3 bases and J gave up 5 bases, with 18 bases separating them.

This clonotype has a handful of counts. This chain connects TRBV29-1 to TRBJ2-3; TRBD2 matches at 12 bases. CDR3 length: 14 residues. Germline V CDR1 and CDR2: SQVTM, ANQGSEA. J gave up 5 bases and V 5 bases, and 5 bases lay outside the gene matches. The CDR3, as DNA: TGCAGCGTTCTAGCGGGAGGGTCTGGAGATACGCAGTATTTT. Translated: CSVLAGGSGDTQYF.

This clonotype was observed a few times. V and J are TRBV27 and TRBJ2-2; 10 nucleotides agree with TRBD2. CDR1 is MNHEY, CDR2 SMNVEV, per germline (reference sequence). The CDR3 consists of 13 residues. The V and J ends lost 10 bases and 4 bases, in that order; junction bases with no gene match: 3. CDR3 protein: CATGLAVTGELFF. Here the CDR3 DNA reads TGTGCCACTGGACTAGCGGTCACCGGGGAGCTGTTTTTT.

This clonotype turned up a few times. CDR3 loop: CASSRGGLGETQYF. The CDR3 DNA reads TGTGCCAGCAGTCGGGGGGGACTCGGGGAGACCCAGTACTTC. The V gene is TRBV7-3, the J gene TRBJ2-5; 8 nucleotides match TRBD2. The V gene's germline CDR1 is SGHTA and CDR2 FQGTGA. V shed 6 bases, J shed 5 bases, and the junction held 8 bases outside the gene matches. The CDR3 has 14 amino acids.

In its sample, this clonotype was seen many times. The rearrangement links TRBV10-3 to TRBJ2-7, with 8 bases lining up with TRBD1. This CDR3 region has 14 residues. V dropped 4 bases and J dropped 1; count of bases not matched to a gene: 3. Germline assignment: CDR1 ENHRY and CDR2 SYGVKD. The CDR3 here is CAISGQGRSYEQYF. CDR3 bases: TGTGCCATCAGTGGACAGGGGCGATCCTACGAGCAGTACTTC.

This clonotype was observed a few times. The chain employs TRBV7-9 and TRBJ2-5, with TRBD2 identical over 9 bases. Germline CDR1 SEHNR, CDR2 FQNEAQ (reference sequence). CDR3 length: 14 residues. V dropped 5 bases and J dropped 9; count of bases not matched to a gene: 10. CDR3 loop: CASSSSGLAGSQYF. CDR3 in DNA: TGTGCCAGCAGCAGTTCGGGACTAGCTGGGTCCCAGTACTTC.

CDR3 sequence: CASTFGGFGTEAFF. Written as DNA, the CDR3 is TGCGCCAGCACCTTCGGGGGTTTTGGCACTGAAGCTTTCTTT. This chain connects TRBV5-1 to TRBJ1-1; possibly TRBD1 for D (5 bases). Germline assignment: CDR1 SGHRS and CDR2 YFSETQ. The CDR3 is made up of 14 amino acids. V dropped 6 bases and J dropped 4 bases, with 16 bases sitting between them.

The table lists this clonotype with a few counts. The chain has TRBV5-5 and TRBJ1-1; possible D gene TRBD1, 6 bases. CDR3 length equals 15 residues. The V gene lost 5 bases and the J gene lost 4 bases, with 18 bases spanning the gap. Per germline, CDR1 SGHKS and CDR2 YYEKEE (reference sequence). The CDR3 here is CASRPATGISTEAFF. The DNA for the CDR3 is TGTGCCAGCAGGCCAGCGACAGGTATCAGCACTGAAGCTTTCTTT.

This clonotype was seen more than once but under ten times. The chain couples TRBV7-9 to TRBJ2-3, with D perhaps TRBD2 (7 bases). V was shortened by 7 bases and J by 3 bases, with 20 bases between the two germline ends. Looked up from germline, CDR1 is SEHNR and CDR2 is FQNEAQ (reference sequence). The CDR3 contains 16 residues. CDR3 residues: CASIKGRGPRTDTQYF. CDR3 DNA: TGTGCCAGCATCAAAGGGCGGGGGCCCCGGACAGATACGCAGTATTTT.

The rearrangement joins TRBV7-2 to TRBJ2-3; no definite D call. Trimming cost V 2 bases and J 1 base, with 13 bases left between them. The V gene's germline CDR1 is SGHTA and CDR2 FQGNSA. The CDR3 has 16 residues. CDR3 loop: CASSLTVLPGTDTQYF. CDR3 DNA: TGTGCCAGCAGCTTAACAGTCCTCCCGGGCACAGATACGCAGTATTTT.

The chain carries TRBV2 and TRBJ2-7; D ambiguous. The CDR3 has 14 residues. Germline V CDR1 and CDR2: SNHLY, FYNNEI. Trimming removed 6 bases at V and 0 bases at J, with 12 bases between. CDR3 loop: CASRKDRNSYEQYF. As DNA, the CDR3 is TGTGCCAGCAGAAAGGACCGTAACTCCTACGAGCAGTACTTC.

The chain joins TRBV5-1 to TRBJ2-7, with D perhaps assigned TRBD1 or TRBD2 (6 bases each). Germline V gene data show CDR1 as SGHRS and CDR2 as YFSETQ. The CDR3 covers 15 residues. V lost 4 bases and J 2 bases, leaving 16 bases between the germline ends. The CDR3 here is CASSPIGGLTYEQYF. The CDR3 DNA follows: TGCGCCAGCAGCCCAATCGGGGGCCTCACCTACGAGCAGTACTTC.

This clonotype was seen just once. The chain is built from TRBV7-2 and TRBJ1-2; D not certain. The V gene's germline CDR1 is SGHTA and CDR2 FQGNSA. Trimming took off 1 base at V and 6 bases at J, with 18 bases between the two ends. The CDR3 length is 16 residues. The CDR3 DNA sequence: TGTGCCAGCAGCTTAGGATTTAGTGGGGAGGGCCATGGCTACACCTTC. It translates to CASSLGFSGEGHGYTF.

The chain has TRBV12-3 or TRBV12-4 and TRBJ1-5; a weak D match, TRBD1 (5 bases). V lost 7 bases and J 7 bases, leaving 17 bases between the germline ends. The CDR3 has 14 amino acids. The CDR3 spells CASTFSQGRQPQHF. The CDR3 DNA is TGTGCCAGCACATTTTCCCAGGGACGGCAGCCCCAGCATTTT.

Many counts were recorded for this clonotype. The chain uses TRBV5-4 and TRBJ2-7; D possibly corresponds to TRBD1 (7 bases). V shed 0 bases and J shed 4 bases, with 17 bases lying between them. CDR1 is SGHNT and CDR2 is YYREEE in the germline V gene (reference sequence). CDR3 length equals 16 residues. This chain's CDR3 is CASSLVGGGGSYEQYF. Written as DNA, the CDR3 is TGTGCCAGCAGCTTGGTGGGTGGAGGGGGCTCATACGAGCAGTACTTC.

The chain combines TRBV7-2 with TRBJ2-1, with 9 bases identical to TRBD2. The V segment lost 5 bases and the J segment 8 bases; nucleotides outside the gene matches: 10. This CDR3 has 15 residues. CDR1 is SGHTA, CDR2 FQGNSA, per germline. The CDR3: CASSPPGREGYEQFF. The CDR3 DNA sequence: TGTGCCAGCAGCCCCCCGGGGCGGGAGGGCTATGAGCAGTTCTTC.

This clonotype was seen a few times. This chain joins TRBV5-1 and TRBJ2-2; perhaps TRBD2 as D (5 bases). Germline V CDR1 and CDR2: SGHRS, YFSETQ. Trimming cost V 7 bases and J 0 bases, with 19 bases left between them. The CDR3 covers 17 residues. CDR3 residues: CASGLPFPLANTGELFF. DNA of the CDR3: TGCGCCAGCGGACTGCCTTTCCCCCTAGCGAACACCGGGGAGCTGTTTTTT. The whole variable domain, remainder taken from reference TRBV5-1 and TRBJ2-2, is KAGVTQTPRYLIKTRGQQVTLSCSPISGHRSVSWYQQTPGQGLQFLFEYFSETQRNKGNFPGRFSGRQFSNSRSEMNVSTLELGDSALYLCASGLPFPLANTGELFFGEGSRLTVL.